This T cell receptor (beta chain) was found in a study of CD8+ T cells in alopecia areata. With respect to this clone: Its matching antigen is unknown.

Whole-study results and caveats: In scalp and blood, many expanded lesional clones persisted during tofacitinib.

Isolated RNA was reverse transcribed into cDNA used as the sequencing template. Profiling relied on immunoSEQ multiplex PCR, and the TCRdb table lists in-frame clones only, not all of them. This sample yields hundreds of thousands of clones, of which 58% are seen a single time; about 1.8% belongs to the top ten. The treatment is: oral pan-JAK inhibitor, 5-10 mg twice daily. Germline CDR1 reads SQVTM; CDR2 reads ANQGSEA. V lost 3 bases and J 2 bases, leaving 13 bases between the germline ends. The CDR3 loop spans 14 amino acids. The sample consisted of CD4+ T cells sorted from blood, taken at week 24, from a patient treated with tofacitinib. This sequence originates from a human donor with alopecia areata. This chain joins TRBV29-1 and TRBJ1-1, with D possibly being TRBD1 (5 bases). In DNA, the CDR3 is TGCAGCGTTGACTCCGGAAGGGGTAACACTGAAGCTTTCTTT. As protein: CSVDSGRGNTEAFF. Full variable domain (rest looked up from reference TRBV29-1 and TRBJ1-1): SAVISQKPSRDICQRGTSLTIQCQVDSQVTMMFWYRQQPGQSLTLIATANQGSEATYESGFVIDKFPISRPNLTFSTLTVSNMSPEDSSIYLCSVDSGRGNTEAFFGQGTRLTVV.